Sequencing of this TCR beta chain was carried out in a study of spatial heterogeneity in lung cancer. The CDR3 sequence is 12 residues long. Trimming took 1 base from V and 9 from J, leaving 10 bases between them. Germline V gene lookup returns CDR1 DFQATT and CDR2 SNEGSKA (reference sequence). Study-level points and caveats: How many expanded intratumoral alpha and beta TCRs were present tracked the tumor mutation count, which was a count of nonsynonymous mutations. Alpha chains reached an estimated coverage of about 7.2% of tumor T cells, and beta chains about 14%.

Time point here: sample taken at primary tumor resection. This clonotype came up many times. Its cognate antigen is unknown. A single record per CDR3 protein comes from TCRdb applying MiXCR to the 5' RACE reads. The repertoire holds some 100,000 distinct CDR3 sequences, with approximately 4% as singletons. The TCR sequence derives from a male donor with early-stage non-small cell lung cancer. The genes are TRBV20-1 and TRBJ2-1; D is uncertain. The input for sequencing was lung tumor tissue, taken at surgery. CDR3 residues: CSARVGRVEQFF. CDR3 coding DNA: TGCAGTGCTAGAGTAGGTCGGGTTGAGCAGTTCTTC.